The rows below give T cell receptor beta chains drawn from one sample of a study of metastatic and nonmetastatic thyroid tumors. Through MiXCR, TCRdb re-clonotyped the PCR reads. Seen here are 23,000 or so clones, about a quarter observed once, and the top ten hold about 5%. The material sequenced was tumor tissue. All receptors come from a female donor with papillary thyroid cancer or a benign thyroid nodule (not recorded which). Some clones in this sample may be carry-over from other donors' samples. Each CDR3 is given with its conserved first and last residue. A D gene is named only where the DNA matches it firmly. Clone size is not always given. Where it is, it says once, few, many or a class for expanded clones.

V: TRBV20-1; J: TRBJ2-7; size: -; D: -; CDR3: CSSQARGNYEQYF; DNA: TGCAGCTCCCAGGCCCGGGGAAACTACGAGCAGTACTTC
V: TRBV7-8; J: TRBJ2-7; size: -; D: -; CDR3: CASSLASGGSSYDQYF; DNA: TGTGCCAGCAGCTTAGCCTCCGGGGGCTCCTCCTACGATCAGTACTTC
V: TRBV11-2; J: TRBJ1-1; size: -; D: -; CDR3: CASSIGTANTEAFF; DNA: TGTGCCAGCAGCATCGGGACTGCGAACACTGAAGCTTTCTTT
V: TRBV11-2; J: TRBJ2-6; size: -; D: -; CDR3: CASSLRTPLSGSGANVLTF; DNA: TGTGCCAGCAGTCTTCGGACACCCCTCTCGGGTTCTGGGGCCAACGTCCTGACTTTC
V: TRBV5-1; J: TRBJ2-3; size: -; D: TRBD2; CDR3: CASSAGTSRDTQYF; DNA: TGCGCCAGCAGCGCCGGGACTAGCCGAGATACGCAGTATTTT
V: TRBV25-1; J: TRBJ2-1; size: many; D: TRBD2; CDR3: CASSRGGYNEQFF; DNA: TGTGCCAGCAGCCGCGGGGGCTACAATGAGCAGTTCTTC
V: TRBV6-1; J: TRBJ2-5; size: few; D: TRBD1; CDR3: CASSEGQGAETQYF; DNA: TGTGCCAGCAGTGAGGGACAGGGGGCGGAGACCCAGTACTTC
V: TRBV12-3/TRBV12-4; J: TRBJ2-5; size: many; D: -; CDR3: CASSSGGGQETQYF; DNA: TGTGCCAGCAGTTCAGGGGGGGGACAAGAGACCCAGTACTTC
V: TRBV6-2/TRBV6-3; J: TRBJ2-7; size: many; D: -; CDR3: CASCATGDGPYEQYF; DNA: TGTGCCAGCTGCGCTACGGGGGACGGCCCCTACGAGCAGTACTTC
V: TRBV7-2; J: TRBJ1-5; size: -; D: -; CDR3: CASSPVGLNKPQHF; DNA: TGTGCCAGCAGTCCGGTCGGATTAAATAAGCCCCAGCATTTT
V: TRBV10-3; J: TRBJ2-1; size: many; D: TRBD1; CDR3: CAITPGQGGGNEQFF; DNA: TGTGCCATCACCCCGGGACAGGGAGGAGGCAATGAGCAGTTCTTC